What follows are 2 T cell receptor beta chains derived from one specimen sequenced in a study of blood T cells in healthy people across ages. Combining a sample-barcoded 5' primer with a J-beta primer mix, a second PCR ran for roughly 7 to 11 cycles. MiXCR, applied by TCRdb to the 5' RACE reads, yields one record per CDR3 protein. This table has roughly 680,000 distinct CDR3 sequences, 49% appearing once. Sequencing was performed on blood. All receptors derive from a woman aged 60-70 years in good health.

This clonotype turned up a few times. The genes are TRBV7-3 and TRBJ2-5, with TRBD2 identical over 14 bases. J lost 3 bases, V lost 3 bases, and 3 bases had no gene match. The CDR3 has 16 residues. Germline V CDR1 and CDR2: SGHTA, FQGTGA. Written as DNA, the CDR3 is TGTGCCAGCAGCTTGAGGGGACTAGCGGGAGAAGAGACCCAGTACTTC. Amino acids: CASSLRGLAGEETQYF.

This chain's CDR3 is CASSLTMDTQYF. The CDR3, as DNA: TGTGCCAGCAGCTTAACGATGGATACGCAGTATTTT. The chain recombines TRBV7-9 with TRBJ2-3; no reliable D call. This CDR3 contains 12 residues. V lost 2 bases and J lost 6, with 6 bases in between. The germline V gene encodes CDR1 SEHNR and CDR2 FQNEAQ (reference sequence).